The subject of this entry is one TCR beta chain. What it binds is not known. The same CDR3 is also encoded by other DNA sequences in this sample. Here immunoSEQ multiplex PCR was the method, and the copy in TCRdb shows in-frame clones only, minus some. The sample consists of about 100,000 clones, roughly 88% of them appearing once. These data belong to a study of identifying expanded T cells in peripheral blood. Study-level results: About 1.2 clones differed between technical replicates, versus approximately 16 and 19 over time. Across healthy donors, higher total template counts meant significantly greater approximately two-week count variance.

The CDR3 has 13 residues. V was trimmed by 3 bases and J by 0 bases, leaving 6 bases between them. Germline V gene lookup returns CDR1 SGDLS and CDR2 YYNGEE. No infections or other immune events were documented during collection. This receptor was taken from a person aged 18-69 years in good health. The sample comprised blood. The V call is TRBV9, the J call TRBJ1-2; D uncertain. The CDR3: CASSAGTNYGYTF. The CDR3 region has the DNA TGTGCCAGCAGCGCCGGGACTAACTATGGCTACACCTTC.